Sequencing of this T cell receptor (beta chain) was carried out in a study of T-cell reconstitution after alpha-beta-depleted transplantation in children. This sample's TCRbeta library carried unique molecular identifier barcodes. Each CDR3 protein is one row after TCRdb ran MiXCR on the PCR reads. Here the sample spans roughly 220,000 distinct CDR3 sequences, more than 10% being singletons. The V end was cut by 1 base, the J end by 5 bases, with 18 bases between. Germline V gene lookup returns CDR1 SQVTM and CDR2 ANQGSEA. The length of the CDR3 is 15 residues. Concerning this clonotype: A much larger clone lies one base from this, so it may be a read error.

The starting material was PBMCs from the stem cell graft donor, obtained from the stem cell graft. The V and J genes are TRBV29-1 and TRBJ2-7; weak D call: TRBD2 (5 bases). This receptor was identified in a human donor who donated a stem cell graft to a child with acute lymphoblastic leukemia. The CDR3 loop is CSVEARGLLFNEQYF. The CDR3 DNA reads TGCAGCGTTGAAGCCCGCGGACTGCTATTTAACGAGCAGTACTTC.